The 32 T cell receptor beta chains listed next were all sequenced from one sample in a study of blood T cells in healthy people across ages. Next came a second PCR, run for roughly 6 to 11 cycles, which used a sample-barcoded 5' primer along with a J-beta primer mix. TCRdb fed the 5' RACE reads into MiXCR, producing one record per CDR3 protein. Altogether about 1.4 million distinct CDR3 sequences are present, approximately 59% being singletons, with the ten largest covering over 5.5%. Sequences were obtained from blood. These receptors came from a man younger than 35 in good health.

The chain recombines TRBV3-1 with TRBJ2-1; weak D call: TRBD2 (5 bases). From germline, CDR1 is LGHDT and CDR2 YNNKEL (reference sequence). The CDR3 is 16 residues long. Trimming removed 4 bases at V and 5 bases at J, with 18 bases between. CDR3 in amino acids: CASSPRGGRDNNEQFF. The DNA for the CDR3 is TGTGCCAGCAGCCCGCGTGGAGGAAGGGATAACAATGAGCAGTTCTTC.

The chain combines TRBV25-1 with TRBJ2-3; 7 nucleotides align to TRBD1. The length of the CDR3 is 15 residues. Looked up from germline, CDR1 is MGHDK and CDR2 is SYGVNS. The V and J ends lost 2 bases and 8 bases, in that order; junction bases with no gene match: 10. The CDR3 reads CASSEVGGARGTQYF. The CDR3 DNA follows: TGTGCCAGCAGTGAAGTAGGGGGCGCGAGGGGTACGCAGTATTTT.

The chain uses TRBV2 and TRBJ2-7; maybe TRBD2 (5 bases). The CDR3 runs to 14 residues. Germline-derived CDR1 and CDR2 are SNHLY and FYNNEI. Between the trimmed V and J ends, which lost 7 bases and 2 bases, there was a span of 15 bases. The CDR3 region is CASKTSGQPYEQYF. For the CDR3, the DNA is TGTGCCAGCAAAACGAGCGGCCAACCCTACGAGCAGTACTTC.

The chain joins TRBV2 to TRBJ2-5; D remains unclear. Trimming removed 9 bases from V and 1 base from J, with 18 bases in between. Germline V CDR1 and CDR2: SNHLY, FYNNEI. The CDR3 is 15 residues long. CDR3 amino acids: CASTFTAATQETQYF. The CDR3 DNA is TGTGCCAGTACCTTCACGGCAGCAACCCAAGAGACCCAGTACTTC.

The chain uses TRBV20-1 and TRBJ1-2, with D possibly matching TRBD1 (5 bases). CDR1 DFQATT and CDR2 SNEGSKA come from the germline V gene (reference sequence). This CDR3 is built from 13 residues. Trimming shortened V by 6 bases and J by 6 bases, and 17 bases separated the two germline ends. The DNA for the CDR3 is TGCAGTGCCGGGGGGTGGGTGATCGATGGCTACACCTTC. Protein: CSAGGWVIDGYTF.

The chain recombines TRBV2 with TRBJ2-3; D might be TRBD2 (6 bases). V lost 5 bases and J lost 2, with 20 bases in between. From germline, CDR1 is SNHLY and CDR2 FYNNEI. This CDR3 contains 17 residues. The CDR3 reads CASSTTSSGGSTDTQYF. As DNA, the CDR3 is TGTGCCAGCAGTACGACCTCTTCCGGGGGTTCCACAGATACGCAGTATTTT.

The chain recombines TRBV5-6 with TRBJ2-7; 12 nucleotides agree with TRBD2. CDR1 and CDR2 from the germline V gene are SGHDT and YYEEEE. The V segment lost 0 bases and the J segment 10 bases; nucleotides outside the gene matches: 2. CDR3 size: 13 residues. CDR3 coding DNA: TGTGCCAGCAGCTTGGCTAGCGGGAGGGCTCAGTACTTC. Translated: CASSLASGRAQYF.

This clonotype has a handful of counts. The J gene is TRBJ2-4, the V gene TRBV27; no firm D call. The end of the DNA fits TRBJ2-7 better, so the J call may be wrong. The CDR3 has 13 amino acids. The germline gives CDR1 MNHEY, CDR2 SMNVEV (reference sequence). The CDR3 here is CASSTGRDYEQYF. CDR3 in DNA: TGTGCCAGCAGTACCGGGCGCGACTACGAGCAGTACTTC.

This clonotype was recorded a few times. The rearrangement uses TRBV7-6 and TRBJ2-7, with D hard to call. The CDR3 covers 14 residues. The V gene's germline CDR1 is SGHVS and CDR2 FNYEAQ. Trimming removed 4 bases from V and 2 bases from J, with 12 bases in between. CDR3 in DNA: TGTGCCAGCAGCTCCGATTCACTTACCTACGAGCAGTACTTC. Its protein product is CASSSDSLTYEQYF.

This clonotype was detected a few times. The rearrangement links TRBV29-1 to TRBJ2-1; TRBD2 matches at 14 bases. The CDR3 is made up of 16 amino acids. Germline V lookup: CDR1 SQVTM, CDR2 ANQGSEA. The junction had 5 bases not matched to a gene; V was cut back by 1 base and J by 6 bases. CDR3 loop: CSVEGTSGRLVNEQFF. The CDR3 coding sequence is TGCAGCGTTGAAGGGACTAGCGGGAGGTTAGTCAATGAGCAGTTCTTC.

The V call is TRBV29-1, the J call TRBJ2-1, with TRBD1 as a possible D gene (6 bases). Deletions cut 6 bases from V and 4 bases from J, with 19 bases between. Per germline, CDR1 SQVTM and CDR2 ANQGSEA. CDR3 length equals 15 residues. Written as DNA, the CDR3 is TGCAGCGTAACTCTTGTCGGGACACCTTACAATGAGCAGTTCTTC. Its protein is CSVTLVGTPYNEQFF.

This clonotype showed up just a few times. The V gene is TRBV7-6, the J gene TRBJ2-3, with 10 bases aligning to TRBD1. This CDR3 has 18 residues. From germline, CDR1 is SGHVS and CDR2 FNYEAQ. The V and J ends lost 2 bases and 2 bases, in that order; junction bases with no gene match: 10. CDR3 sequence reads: CASSLRVSTGGDTDTQYF. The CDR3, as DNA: TGTGCCAGCAGCTTAAGAGTCTCGACAGGGGGCGACACAGATACGCAGTATTTT.

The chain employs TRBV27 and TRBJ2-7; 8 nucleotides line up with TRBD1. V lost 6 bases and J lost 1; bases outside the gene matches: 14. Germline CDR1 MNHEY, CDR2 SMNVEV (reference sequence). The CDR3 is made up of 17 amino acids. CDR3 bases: TGTGCCAGCAGCAGGGGGCGGGCGGGACGACAATCCTACGAGCAGTACTTC. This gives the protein CASSRGRAGRQSYEQYF.

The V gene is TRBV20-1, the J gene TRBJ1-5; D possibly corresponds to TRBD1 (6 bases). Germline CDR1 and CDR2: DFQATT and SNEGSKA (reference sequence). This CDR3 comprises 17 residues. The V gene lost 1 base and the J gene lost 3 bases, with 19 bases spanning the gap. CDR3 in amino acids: CSARGRRAGEDNQPQHF. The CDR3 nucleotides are TGCAGTGCTAGAGGTCGGAGGGCAGGGGAGGACAATCAGCCCCAGCATTTT.

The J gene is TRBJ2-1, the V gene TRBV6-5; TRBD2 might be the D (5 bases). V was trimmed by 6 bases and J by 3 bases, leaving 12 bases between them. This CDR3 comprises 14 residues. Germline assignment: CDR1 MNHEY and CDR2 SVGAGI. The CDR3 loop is CASRDSGDYNEQFF. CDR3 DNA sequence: TGTGCCAGCAGAGATTCCGGGGACTACAATGAGCAGTTCTTC.

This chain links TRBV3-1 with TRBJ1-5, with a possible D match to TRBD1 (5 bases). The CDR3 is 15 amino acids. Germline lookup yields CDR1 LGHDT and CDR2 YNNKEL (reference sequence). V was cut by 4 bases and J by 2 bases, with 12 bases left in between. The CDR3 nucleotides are TGTGCCAGCAGCCGGAAGGGGCGCGGCAATCAGCCCCAGCATTTT. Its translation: CASSRKGRGNQPQHF.

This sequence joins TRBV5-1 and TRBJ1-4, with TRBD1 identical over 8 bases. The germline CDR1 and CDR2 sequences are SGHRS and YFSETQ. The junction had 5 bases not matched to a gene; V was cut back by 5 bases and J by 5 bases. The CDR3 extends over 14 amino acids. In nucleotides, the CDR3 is TGCGCCAGCAGTCAAAGGACAGGGAATGAAAAACTGTTTTTT. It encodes CASSQRTGNEKLFF.

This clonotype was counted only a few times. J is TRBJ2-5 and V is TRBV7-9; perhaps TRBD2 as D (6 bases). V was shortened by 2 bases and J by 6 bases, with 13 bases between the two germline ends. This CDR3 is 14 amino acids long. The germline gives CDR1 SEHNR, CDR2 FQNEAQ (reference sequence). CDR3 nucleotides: TGTGCCAGCAGCTTACTGGGGAGGAGGAAGACCCAGTACTTC. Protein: CASSLLGRRKTQYF.

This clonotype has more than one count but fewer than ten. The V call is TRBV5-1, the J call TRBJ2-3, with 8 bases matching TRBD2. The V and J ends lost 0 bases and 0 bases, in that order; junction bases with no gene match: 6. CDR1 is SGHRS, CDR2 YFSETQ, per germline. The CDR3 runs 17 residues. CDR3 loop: CASSLANPSGSTDTQYF. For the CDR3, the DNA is TGCGCCAGCAGCTTGGCAAATCCTAGCGGGAGCACAGATACGCAGTATTTT. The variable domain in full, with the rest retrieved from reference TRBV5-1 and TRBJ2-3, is KAGVTQTPRYLIKTRGQQVTLSCSPISGHRSVSWYQQTPGQGLQFLFEYFSETQRNKGNFPGRFSGRQFSNSRSEMNVSTLELGDSALYLCASSLANPSGSTDTQYFGPGTRLTVL.

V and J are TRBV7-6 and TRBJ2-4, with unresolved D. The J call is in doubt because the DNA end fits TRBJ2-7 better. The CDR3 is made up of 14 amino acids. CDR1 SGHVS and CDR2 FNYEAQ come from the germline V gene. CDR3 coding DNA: TGTGCCAGCAGCTTAGTGGCGGAATTGGACGAGCAGTACTTC. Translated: CASSLVAELDEQYF.

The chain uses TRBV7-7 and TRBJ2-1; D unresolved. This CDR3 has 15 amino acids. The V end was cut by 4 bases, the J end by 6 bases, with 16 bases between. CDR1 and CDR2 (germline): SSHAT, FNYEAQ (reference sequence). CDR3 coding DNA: TGTGCCAGCAGCTCAGAGCCCGGGCAGTTCAATGAGCAGTTCTTC. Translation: CASSSEPGQFNEQFF.

The CDR3 nucleotides are TGTGCCAGCAGCCGAAGGTCGGCCGGGTCCGAGCAGTACTTC. It translates to CASSRRSAGSEQYF. The chain combines TRBV6-2 or TRBV6-3 with TRBJ2-7; no definite D call. The CDR3 sequence is 14 residues long. Germline-derived CDR1 and CDR2 are MNHEY and SVGEGT. V was cut by 6 bases and J by 6 bases, with 18 bases left in between.

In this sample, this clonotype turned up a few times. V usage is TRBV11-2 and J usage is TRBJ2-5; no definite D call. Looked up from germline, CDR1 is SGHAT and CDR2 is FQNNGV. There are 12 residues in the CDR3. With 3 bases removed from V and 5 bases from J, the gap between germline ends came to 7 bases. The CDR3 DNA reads TGTGCCAGCAGCTTTAGCTACGAGACCCAGTACTTC. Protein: CASSFSYETQYF.

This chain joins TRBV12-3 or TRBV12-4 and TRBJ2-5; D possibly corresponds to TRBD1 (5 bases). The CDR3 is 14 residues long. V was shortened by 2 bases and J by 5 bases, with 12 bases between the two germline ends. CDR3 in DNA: TGTGCCAGCAGTTTAAGGACATCGGAGGAGACCCAGTACTTC. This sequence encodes CASSLRTSEETQYF.

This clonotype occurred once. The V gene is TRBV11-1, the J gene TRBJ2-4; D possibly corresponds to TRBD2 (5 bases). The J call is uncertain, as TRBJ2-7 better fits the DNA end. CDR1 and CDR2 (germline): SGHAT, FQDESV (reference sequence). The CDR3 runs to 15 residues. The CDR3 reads CASTLLDGGSYEQYF. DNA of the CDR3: TGTGCCAGCACCCTCCTGGACGGAGGCTCCTACGAGCAGTACTTC.

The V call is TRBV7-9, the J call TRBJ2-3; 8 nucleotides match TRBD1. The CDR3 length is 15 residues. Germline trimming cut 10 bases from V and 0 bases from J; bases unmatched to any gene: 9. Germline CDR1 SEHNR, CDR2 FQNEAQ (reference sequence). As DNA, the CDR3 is TGTGCCACCTACCCTGGACAGGGTAGCACAGATACGCAGTATTTT. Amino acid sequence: CATYPGQGSTDTQYF.

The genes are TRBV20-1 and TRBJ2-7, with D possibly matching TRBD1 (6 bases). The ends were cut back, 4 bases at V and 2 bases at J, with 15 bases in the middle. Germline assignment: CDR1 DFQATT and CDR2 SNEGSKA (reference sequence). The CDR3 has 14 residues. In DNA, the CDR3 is TGCAGTGCTATAGATAGCCAGGGGACCTACGAGCAGTACTTC. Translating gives CSAIDSQGTYEQYF.

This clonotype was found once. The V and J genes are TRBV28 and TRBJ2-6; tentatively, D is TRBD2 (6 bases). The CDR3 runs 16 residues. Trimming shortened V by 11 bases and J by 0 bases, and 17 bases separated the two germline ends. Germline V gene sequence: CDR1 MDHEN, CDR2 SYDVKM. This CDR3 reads CAAGGGISSGANVLTF. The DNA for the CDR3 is TGTGCCGCCGGAGGAGGGATAAGCTCTGGGGCCAACGTCCTGACTTTC. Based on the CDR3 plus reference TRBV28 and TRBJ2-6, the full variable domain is DVKVTQSSRYLVKRTGEKVFLECVQDMDHENMFWYRQDPGLGLRLIYFSYDVKMKEKGDIPEGYSVSREKKERFSLILESASTNQTSMYLCAAGGGISSGANVLTFGAGSRLTVL.

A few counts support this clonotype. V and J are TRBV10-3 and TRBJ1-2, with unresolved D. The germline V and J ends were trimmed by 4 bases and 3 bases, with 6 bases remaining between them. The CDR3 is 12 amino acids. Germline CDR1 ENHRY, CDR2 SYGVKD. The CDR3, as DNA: TGTGCCATCAGTGCCGGAGACTATGGCTACACCTTC. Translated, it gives CAISAGDYGYTF.

CDR3 amino acids: CASSTHGRDNEQFF. Written as DNA, the CDR3 is TGTGCCAGCAGCACCCACGGACGAGACAATGAGCAGTTCTTC. The chain joins TRBV11-2 to TRBJ2-1; D remains ambiguous. Germline loops: CDR1 SGHAT, CDR2 FQNNGV. V dropped 5 bases and J dropped 5 bases, with 13 bases sitting between them. The CDR3 has 14 residues.

CDR3 nucleotides: TGTGCCAGCAACAATGGTGTTGATGGCTACACCTTC. The encoded protein is CASNNGVDGYTF. V is TRBV6-1 and J is TRBJ1-2; D is undetermined. Per the germline V gene, CDR1 is MNHNS and CDR2 is SASEGT. Trimming took 7 bases from V and 6 from J, leaving 12 bases between them. CDR3 length equals 12 residues.

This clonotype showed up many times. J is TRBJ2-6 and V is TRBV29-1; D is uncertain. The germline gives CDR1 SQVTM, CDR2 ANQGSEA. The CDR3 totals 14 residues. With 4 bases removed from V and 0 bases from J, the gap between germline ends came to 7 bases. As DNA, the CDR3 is TGCAGCGTTGGTGGCCTCTCTGGGGCCAACGTCCTGACTTTC. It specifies CSVGGLSGANVLTF.